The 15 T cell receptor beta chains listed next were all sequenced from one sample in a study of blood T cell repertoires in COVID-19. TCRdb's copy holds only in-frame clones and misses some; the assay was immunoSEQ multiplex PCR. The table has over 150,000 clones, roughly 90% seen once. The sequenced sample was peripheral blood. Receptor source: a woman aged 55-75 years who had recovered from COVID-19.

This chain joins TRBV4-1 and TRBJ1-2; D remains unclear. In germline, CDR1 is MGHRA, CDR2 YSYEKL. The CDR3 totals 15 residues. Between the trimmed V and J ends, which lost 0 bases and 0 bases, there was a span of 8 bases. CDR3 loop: CASSQDLTANYGYTF. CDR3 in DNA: TGCGCCAGCAGCCAAGATCTTACAGCTAACTATGGCTACACCTTC.

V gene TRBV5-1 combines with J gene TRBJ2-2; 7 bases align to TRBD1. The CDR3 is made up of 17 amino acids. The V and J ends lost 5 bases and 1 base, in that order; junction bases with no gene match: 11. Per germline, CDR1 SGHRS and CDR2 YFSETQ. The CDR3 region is CASSFDPGQMNTGELFF. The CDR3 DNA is TGCGCCAGCAGTTTCGATCCGGGACAGATGAACACCGGGGAGCTGTTTTTT.

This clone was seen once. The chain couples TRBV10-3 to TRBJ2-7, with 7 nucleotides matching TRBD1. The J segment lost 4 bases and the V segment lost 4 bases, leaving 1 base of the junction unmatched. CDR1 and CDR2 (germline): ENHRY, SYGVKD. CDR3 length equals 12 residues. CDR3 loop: CAISGDRYEQYF. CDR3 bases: TGTGCCATCAGTGGGGACAGATACGAGCAGTACTTC.

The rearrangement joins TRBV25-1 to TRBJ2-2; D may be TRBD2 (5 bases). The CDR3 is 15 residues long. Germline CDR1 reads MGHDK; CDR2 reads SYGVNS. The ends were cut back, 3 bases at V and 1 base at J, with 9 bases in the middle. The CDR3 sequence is CASSDQRKNTGELFF. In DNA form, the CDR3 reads TGTGCCAGCAGTGATCAGCGGAAGAACACCGGGGAGCTGTTTTTT.

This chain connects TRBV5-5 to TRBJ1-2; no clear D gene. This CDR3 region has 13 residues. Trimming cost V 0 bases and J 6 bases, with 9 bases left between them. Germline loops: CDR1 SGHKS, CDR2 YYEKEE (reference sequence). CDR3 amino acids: CASSLVGADGYTF. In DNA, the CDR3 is TGTGCCAGCAGCTTGGTGGGAGCTGATGGCTACACCTTC. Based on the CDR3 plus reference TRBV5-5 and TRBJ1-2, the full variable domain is DAGVTQSPTHLIKTRGQQVTLRCSPISGHKSVSWYQQVLGQGPQFIFQYYEKEERGRGNFPDRFSARQFPNYSSELNVNALLLGDSALYLCASSLVGADGYTFGSGTRLTVV.

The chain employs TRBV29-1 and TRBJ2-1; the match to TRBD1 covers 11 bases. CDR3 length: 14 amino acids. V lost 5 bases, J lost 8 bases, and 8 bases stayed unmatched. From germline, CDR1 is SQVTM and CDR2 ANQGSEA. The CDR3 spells CSVTRDRGMHEQFF. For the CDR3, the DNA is TGCAGCGTTACCCGGGACAGGGGGATGCATGAGCAGTTCTTC.

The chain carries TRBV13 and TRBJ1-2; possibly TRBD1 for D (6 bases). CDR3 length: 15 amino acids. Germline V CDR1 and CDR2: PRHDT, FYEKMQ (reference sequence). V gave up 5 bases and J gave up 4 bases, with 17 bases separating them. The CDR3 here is CASSAPRGSGYGYTF. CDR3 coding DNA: TGTGCCAGCAGCGCCCCGAGGGGGTCGGGCTATGGCTACACCTTC.

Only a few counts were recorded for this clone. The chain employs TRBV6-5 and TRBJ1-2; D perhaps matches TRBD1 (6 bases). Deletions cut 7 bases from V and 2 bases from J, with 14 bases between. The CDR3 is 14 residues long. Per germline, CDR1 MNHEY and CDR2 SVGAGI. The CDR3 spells CASTRATGNYGYTF. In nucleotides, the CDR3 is TGTGCCAGCACCCGCGCTACAGGGAACTATGGCTACACCTTC.

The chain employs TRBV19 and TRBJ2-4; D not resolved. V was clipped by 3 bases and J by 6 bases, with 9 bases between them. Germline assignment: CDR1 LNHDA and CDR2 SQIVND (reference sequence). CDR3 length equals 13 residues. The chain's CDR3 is CASSIGARNIQYF. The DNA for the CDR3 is TGTGCCAGTAGTATCGGAGCCCGAAACATTCAGTACTTC.

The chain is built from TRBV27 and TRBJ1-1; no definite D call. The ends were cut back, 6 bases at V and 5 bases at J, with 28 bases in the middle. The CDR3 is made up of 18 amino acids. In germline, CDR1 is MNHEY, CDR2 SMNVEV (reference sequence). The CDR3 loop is CASSNSDGVDLEDTEAFF. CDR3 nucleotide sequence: TGTGCCAGCAGCAATTCCGATGGAGTAGATCTTGAAGATACTGAAGCTTTCTTT.

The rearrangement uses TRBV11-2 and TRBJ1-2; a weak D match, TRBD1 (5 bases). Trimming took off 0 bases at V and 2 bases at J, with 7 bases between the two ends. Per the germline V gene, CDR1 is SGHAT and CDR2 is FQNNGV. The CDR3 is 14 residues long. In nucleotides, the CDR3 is TGTGCCAGCAGCTTAGATGCAGGGAACTATGGCTACACCTTC. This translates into CASSLDAGNYGYTF.

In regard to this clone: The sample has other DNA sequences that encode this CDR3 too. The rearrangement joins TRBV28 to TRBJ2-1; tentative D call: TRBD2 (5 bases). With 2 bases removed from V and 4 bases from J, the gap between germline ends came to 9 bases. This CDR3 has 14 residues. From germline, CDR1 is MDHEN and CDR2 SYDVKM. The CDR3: CASSLTGGYNEQFF. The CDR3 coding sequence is TGTGCCAGCAGTTTAACCGGCGGGTACAATGAGCAGTTCTTC.

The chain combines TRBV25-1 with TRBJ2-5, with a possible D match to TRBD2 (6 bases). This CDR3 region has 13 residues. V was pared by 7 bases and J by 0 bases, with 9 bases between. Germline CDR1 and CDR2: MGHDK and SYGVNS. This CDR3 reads CASKGGDQETQYF. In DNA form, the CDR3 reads TGTGCCAGCAAGGGAGGAGACCAAGAGACCCAGTACTTC.

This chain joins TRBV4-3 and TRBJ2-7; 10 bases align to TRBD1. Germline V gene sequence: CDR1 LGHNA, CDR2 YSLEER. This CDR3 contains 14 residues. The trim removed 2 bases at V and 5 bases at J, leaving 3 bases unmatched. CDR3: CASSQSGQGNEQYF. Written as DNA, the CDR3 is TGCGCCAGCAGCCAATCGGGACAGGGGAACGAGCAGTACTTC.

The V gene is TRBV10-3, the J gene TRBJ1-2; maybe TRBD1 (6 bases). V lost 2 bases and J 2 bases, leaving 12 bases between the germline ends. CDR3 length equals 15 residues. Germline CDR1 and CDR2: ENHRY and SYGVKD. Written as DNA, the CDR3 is TGTGCCATCAGTGAGCGTTCGGACAGCAACTATGGCTACACCTTC. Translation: CAISERSDSNYGYTF.